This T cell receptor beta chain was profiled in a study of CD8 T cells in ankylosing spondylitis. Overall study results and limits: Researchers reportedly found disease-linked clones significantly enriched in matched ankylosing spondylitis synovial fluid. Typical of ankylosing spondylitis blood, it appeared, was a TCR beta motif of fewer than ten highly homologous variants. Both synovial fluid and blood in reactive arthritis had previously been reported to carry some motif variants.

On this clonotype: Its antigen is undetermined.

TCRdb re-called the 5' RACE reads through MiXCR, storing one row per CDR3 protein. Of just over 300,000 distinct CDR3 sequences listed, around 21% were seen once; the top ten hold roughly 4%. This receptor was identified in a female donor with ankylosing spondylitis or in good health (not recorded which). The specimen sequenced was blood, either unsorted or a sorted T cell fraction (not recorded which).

Written as DNA, the CDR3 is TGTGCCAGCAGTCCCCGAAATAGAGGGAACGAGCAGTACTTC. Translation: CASSPRNRGNEQYF. The J gene is TRBJ2-7, the V gene TRBV12-3 or TRBV12-4, with D tentatively TRBD2 (5 bases). The length of the CDR3 is 14 residues. Trimming cost V 5 bases and J 5 bases, with 16 bases left between them.